What follows are 15 T cell receptor beta chains derived from one specimen sequenced in a study of shared clonotypes between healthy human individuals. TCRdb's table, derived via immunoSEQ multiplex PCR, lists solely in-frame clones and lacks some. The sample has about 2.4 million clones, approximately 94% seen once; the top ten hold about 0.38%. Sequenced input: naive CD4+ T cells from PBMCs. The subset was: CD45RA+ positively selected. The receptors were gathered from a man aged 18 to 35 in good health. Some clones in this sample may be carry-over from other donors' samples.

V usage is TRBV6-6 and J usage is TRBJ2-3, with TRBD2 matching 7 bases. From germline, CDR1 is MNHNY and CDR2 SVGAGI (reference sequence). V lost 8 bases and J lost 4; bases outside the gene matches: 12. The CDR3 loop spans 15 amino acids. CDR3 residues: CASDREAGRADTQYF. The CDR3 bases are TGTGCCAGCGACCGAGAGGCAGGGAGGGCAGATACGCAGTATTTT.

DNA for the CDR3: TGTGCCAGCTCACCTTATTCAAACTACGAGCAGTACTTC. This translates into CASSPYSNYEQYF. The chain has TRBV18 and TRBJ2-7; D remains ambiguous. CDR1 and CDR2 (germline): KGHSH, LQKENI. Trimming took off 3 bases at V and 3 bases at J, with 9 bases between the two ends. The CDR3 runs 13 residues.

J is TRBJ2-3 and V is TRBV6-1, with 7 bases fitting TRBD1. The J segment lost 6 bases and the V segment lost 7 bases, leaving 7 bases of the junction unmatched. Per germline, CDR1 MNHNS and CDR2 SASEGT. The CDR3 spans 13 residues. For the CDR3, the DNA is TGTGCCAGCACCAATAGACAGGGCGATACGCAGTATTTT. Protein product: CASTNRQGDTQYF.

This chain joins TRBV9 and TRBJ2-2; 12 nucleotides line up with TRBD2. From germline, CDR1 is SGDLS and CDR2 YYNGEE. This CDR3 spans 16 amino acids. The V segment lost 0 bases and the J segment 10 bases; nucleotides outside the gene matches: 7. The CDR3 sequence: CASSVETSGSVQELFF. In DNA form, the CDR3 reads TGTGCCAGCAGCGTAGAGACTAGCGGGAGTGTCCAGGAGCTGTTTTTT.

The chain joins TRBV5-1 to TRBJ1-2; D remains ambiguous. The germline V gene encodes CDR1 SGHRS and CDR2 YFSETQ. Trimming left V 0 bases short and J 4 bases short, with 13 bases between. This CDR3 contains 15 residues. In nucleotides, the CDR3 is TGCGCCAGCAGCTTGGGAGAGGGAGTTAGCTATGGCTACACCTTC. Its translation: CASSLGEGVSYGYTF. The variable domain in full, with the rest retrieved from reference TRBV5-1 and TRBJ1-2, is KAGVTQTPRYLIKTRGQQVTLSCSPISGHRSVSWYQQTPGQGLQFLFEYFSETQRNKGNFPGRFSGRQFSNSRSEMNVSTLELGDSALYLCASSLGEGVSYGYTFGSGTRLTVV.

Notes on this clone: At the DNA level, this CDR3 is encoded by other sequences in the same sample as well. This sequence joins TRBV28 and TRBJ1-4; TRBD1 aligns across 9 bases. Germline V CDR1 and CDR2: MDHEN, SYDVKM. The junction had 7 bases not matched to a gene; V was cut back by 4 bases and J by 7 bases. This CDR3 region has 15 residues. The CDR3 nucleotides are TGTGCCAGCAGTTCCCCGGGACAGGGCGGTGAAAAACTGTTTTTT. It translates to CASSSPGQGGEKLFF.

A note on this clone: The sample carries other DNA sequences with the same CDR3. The rearrangement uses TRBV20-1 and TRBJ2-1; D is unclear. The CDR3 loop spans 11 amino acids. V was clipped by 6 bases and J by 4 bases, with 7 bases between them. In germline, CDR1 is DFQATT, CDR2 SNEGSKA (reference sequence). This chain's CDR3 is CSAPAYNEQFF. DNA of the CDR3: TGCAGTGCCCCGGCTTACAATGAGCAGTTCTTC.

To note about this clone: Within the sample, other DNA sequences also encode this same CDR3. The chain combines TRBV9 with TRBJ2-1, with TRBD1 identical over 8 bases. V dropped 0 bases and J dropped 6; count of bases not matched to a gene: 2. The CDR3 runs to 14 residues. The germline gives CDR1 SGDLS, CDR2 YYNGEE. The CDR3 region is CASSVVTGGNEQFF. The CDR3 DNA reads TGTGCCAGCAGCGTAGTAACAGGGGGCAATGAGCAGTTCTTC.

The chain combines TRBV4-1 with TRBJ2-7; D is possibly TRBD1 (5 bases). The CDR3 consists of 16 residues. Germline V CDR1 and CDR2: MGHRA, YSYEKL. Deletions cut 1 base from V and 0 bases from J, with 13 bases between. The CDR3 sequence is CASSQGWQGLSYEQYF. As DNA, the CDR3 is TGCGCCAGCAGCCAAGGGTGGCAGGGTCTCTCCTACGAGCAGTACTTC.

The chain links TRBV4-1 to TRBJ2-7; the match to TRBD1 covers 10 bases. The trim removed 2 bases at V and 3 bases at J, leaving 10 bases unmatched. The CDR3 runs 17 residues. Germline values: CDR1 MGHRA, CDR2 YSYEKL. CDR3 sequence (DNA): TGCGCCAGCAGCCAATCGGGGTTAGGGACAGGGGACTACGAGCAGTACTTC. It yields the protein CASSQSGLGTGDYEQYF.

This clone was counted once. CDR3 nucleotides: TGTGCCAGCAGCTTGGTACGAGGGAGAGAGACCCAGTACTTC. This encodes CASSLVRGRETQYF. J is TRBJ2-5 and V is TRBV5-6, with a possible D match to TRBD2 (5 bases). Trimming left V 0 bases short and J 4 bases short, with 10 bases between. CDR3 length equals 14 residues. The germline gives CDR1 SGHDT, CDR2 YYEEEE.

This rearrangement joins TRBV5-1 to TRBJ2-2; 9 bases are a match to TRBD1. Germline V gene data show CDR1 as SGHRS and CDR2 as YFSETQ. V lost 4 bases to trimming and J lost 4 bases; unmatched junction nucleotides: 5. CDR3 length equals 15 residues. Here the CDR3 reads CASSRQGEFTGELFF. The CDR3 DNA reads as TGCGCCAGCAGCCGACAGGGGGAGTTCACCGGGGAGCTGTTTTTT.

CDR3 DNA sequence: TGTGCCAGCAGCCAGTATGGGGATAGGGATACGCAGTATTTT. This encodes CASSQYGDRDTQYF. The genes are TRBV28 and TRBJ2-3; no clear D. The CDR3 is 14 residues long. V shed 6 bases and J shed 6 bases, with 16 bases lying between them. CDR1 and CDR2 from the germline V gene are MDHEN and SYDVKM. Filled out from reference TRBV28 and TRBJ2-3, the complete variable domain reads DVKVTQSSRYLVKRTGEKVFLECVQDMDHENMFWYRQDPGLGLRLIYFSYDVKMKEKGDIPEGYSVSREKKERFSLILESASTNQTSMYLCASSQYGDRDTQYFGPGTRLTVL.

The genes are TRBV7-3 and TRBJ2-7, with 7 bases that match TRBD1. This CDR3 spans 15 amino acids. The germline CDR1 and CDR2 sequences are SGHTA and FQGTGA. The junction had 9 bases not matched to a gene; V was cut back by 5 bases and J by 2 bases. The CDR3, as DNA: TGTGCCAGCAGCGCCGTTACAGGGGCCACCTACGAGCAGTACTTC. It specifies CASSAVTGATYEQYF.

This chain connects TRBV18 to TRBJ2-5; maybe TRBD2 (6 bases). The V end was cut by 2 bases, the J end by 3 bases, with 10 bases between. Germline CDR1 reads KGHSH; CDR2 reads LQKENI. The CDR3 has 14 amino acids. The CDR3 sequence is CASSPYGGEETQYF. CDR3 nucleotide sequence: TGTGCCAGCTCACCATACGGGGGAGAAGAGACCCAGTACTTC.